This TCR beta chain was identified in a study of human T cells and chemical hapten exposure. Study-wide context: Readings were taken at 6 days from patch tests that had applied 0.01% DPC to the upper back.

Study-level results: Controls had significantly fewer large CDR3 similarity clusters than were formed by expanded TCRs.

In its sample, this clonotype was seen many times. The antigen remains undetermined. This sample's time point: patch test 1, 2 weeks after DPC sensitization. Documented treatment: therapeutic diphenylcyclopropenone sensitization with weekly scalp DPC. TCRdb reprocessed the RACE reads with MiXCR, giving one entry per CDR3 protein. The sample carries fewer than 500,000 distinct CDR3 sequences, around 4.8% recorded once. The CDR3 is made up of 13 amino acids. Trimming stripped 4 bases from V and 3 bases from J, with 7 bases between. The germline gives CDR1 SGHTA, CDR2 FQGNSA. Sequencing was performed on whole blood, taken in connection with sensitization to the hapten diphenylcyclopropenone (DPC). The rearrangement joins TRBV7-2 to TRBJ1-5; no reliable D call. This receptor was taken from a woman in her forties or fifties with alopecia areata. Some clones in this sample may be carry-over from other donors' samples. The CDR3 DNA sequence: TGTGCCAGCAGCTCTCAGTACAATCAGCCCCAGCATTTT. As protein: CASSSQYNQPQHF.